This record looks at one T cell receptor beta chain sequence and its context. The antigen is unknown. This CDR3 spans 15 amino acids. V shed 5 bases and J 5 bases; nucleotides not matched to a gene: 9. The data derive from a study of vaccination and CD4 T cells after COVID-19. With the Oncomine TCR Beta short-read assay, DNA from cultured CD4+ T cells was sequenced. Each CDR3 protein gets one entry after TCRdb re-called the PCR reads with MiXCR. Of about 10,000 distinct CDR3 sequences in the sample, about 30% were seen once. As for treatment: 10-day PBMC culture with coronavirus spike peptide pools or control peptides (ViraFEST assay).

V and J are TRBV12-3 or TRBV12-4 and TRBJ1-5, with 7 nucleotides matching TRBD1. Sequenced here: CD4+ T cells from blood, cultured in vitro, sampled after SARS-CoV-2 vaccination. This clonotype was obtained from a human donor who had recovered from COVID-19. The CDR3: CASSPFGTDHQPQHF. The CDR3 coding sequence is TGTGCCAGCAGTCCCTTTGGGACAGACCATCAGCCCCAGCATTTT.